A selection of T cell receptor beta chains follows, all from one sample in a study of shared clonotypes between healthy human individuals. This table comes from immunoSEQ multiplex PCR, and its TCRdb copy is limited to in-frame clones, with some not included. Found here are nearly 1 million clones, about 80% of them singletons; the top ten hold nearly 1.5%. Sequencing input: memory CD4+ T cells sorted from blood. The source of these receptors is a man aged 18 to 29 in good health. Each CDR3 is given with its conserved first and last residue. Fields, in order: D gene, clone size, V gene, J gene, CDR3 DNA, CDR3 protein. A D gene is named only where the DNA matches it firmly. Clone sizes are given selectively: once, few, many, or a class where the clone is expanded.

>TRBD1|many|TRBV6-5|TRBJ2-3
TGTGCCAGCACCCACAGGGGGGTAGGCACAGATACGCAGTATTTT
CASTHRGVGTDTQYF
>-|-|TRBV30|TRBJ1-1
TGTGCCTGGAAAGGGCGCATGGGCACTGAAGCTTTCTTT
CAWKGRMGTEAFF
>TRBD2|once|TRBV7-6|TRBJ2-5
TGTGCCAGCAGCTTAATGGGACTAGCGGGAGGGTCGAGGGAGACCCAGTACTTC
CASSLMGLAGGSRETQYF
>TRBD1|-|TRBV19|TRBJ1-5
TGTGCCAGTAGTATAGGGTCAGGGGGAAGCGGTAGCAATCAGCCCCAGCATTTT
CASSIGSGGSGSNQPQHF
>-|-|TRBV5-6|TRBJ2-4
TGTGCCAGCAGCCCCGACCATCGTGTCCTTTACTTC
CASSPDHRVLYF
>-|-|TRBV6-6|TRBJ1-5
TGTGCCAGTAGCTCCACAGCGGTCGATCAGCCCCAGCATTTT
CASSSTAVDQPQHF
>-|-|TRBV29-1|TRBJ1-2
TGCAGCGTCCCTGAGTGGGGTAAGGATGGCTACACCTTC
CSVPEWGKDGYTF
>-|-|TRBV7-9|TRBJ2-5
TGTGCCAGCAGCGAAGGGGAGACCCAGTACTTC
CASSEGETQYF
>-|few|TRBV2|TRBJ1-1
TGTGCCAGCAGTGAAGGGACAGTGAGGAACACTGAAGCTTTCTTT
CASSEGTVRNTEAFF
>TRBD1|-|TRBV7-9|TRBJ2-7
TGTGCCAGCAGCTTAGGGACAGGTCTAGGTTACGAGCAGTACTTC
CASSLGTGLGYEQYF
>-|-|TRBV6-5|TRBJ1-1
TGTGCCAGCACCTCCTATAAGGTGAACACTGAAGCTTTCTTT
CASTSYKVNTEAFF
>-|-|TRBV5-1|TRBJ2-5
TGCGCCAGCAGCTTGGAACCCCCACGACGGGGGCAAGAGACCCAGTACTTC
CASSLEPPRRGQETQYF
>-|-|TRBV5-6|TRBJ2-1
TGTGCCAGCAGCTTGGCGAGGGGACGGGAGCAGTTCTTC
CASSLARGREQFF
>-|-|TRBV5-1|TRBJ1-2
TGCGCCAGCAGGCGTCGTAACAGGACTCACTATGGCTACACCTTC
CASRRRNRTHYGYTF
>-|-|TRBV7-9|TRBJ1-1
TGTGCCAGCAGCTTAGGGACAATGAACACTGAAGCTTTCTTT
CASSLGTMNTEAFF
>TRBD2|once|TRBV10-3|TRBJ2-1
TGTGCCATCGGGGCGGCTAGCGGGATCTACAATGAGCAGTTCTTC
CAIGAASGIYNEQFF
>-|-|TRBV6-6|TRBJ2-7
TGTGCCAGCACTCAGTCAGGGCAGGGGAGCTCCTACGAGCAGTACTTC
CASTQSGQGSSYEQYF
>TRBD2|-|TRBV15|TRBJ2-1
TGTGCCACCAGCAGTGGACTAGCGGACTACAATGAGCAGTTCTTC
CATSSGLADYNEQFF
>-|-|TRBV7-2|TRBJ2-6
TGTGCCAGCAGCTTAGCCGGTTCTCCTGTCCTGACTTTC
CASSLAGSPVLTF
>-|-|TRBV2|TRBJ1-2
TGTGCCAGCAGTGACATTGCCACTAACTATGGCTACACCTTC
CASSDIATNYGYTF
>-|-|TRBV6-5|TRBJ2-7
TGTGCCAGCAGTAATACCTACGAGCAGTACTTC
CASSNTYEQYF
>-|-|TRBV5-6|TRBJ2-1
TGTGCCAGCAGCTTGGCCAGGGCCCCTATTGACGCGTTCTTC
CASSLARAPIDAFF
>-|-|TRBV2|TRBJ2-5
TGTGCCAGCAGTGAAGCACCAGGGAAAGAGACCCAGTACTTC
CASSEAPGKETQYF
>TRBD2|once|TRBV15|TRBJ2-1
TGTGCCACCAGCAGTATAACCGGGACTAGCGGCAATAAGTTTTACAATGAGCAGTTCTTC
CATSSITGTSGNKFYNEQFF
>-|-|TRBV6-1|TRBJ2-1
TGTGCCAGCAGTGAATGGGGCAATGAGCAGTTCTTC
CASSEWGNEQFF
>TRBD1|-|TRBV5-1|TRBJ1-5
TGCGCCAGCAGCCAAGGGACAGGGGAGCGTCAGCCCCAGCATTTT
CASSQGTGERQPQHF
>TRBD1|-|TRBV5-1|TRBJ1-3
TGCGCCAGCAGCCCCGGGACAGGGCGCTCGGCCGGAAACACCATATATTTT
CASSPGTGRSAGNTIYF